This TCR beta chain stems from a study of blood T cells in healthy people across ages. Points from the study as a whole: Age brought a roughly linear fall in TCR beta diversity measured per million T cells. More naive CD4+ cells and higher diversity were found in long-lived than in aged donors.

Primed by a sample-barcoded 5' primer and a J-beta primer mix, a second PCR proceeded for 7 to 11 cycles. Every single cDNA molecule received a tag from a template-switch adaptor with 12 random nucleotides. TCRdb reanalysed the 5' RACE reads using MiXCR and keeps one entry per CDR3 protein. The table has about 940,000 distinct CDR3 sequences, about 48% seen once. With regard to this clonotype: No antigen is known for it.

Germline V lookup: CDR1 KGHDR, CDR2 SFDVKD. V was clipped by 0 bases and J by 1 base, with 15 bases between them. This CDR3 spans 18 amino acids. The sequence was obtained from a man younger than 45 in good health. Specimen: blood. The chain has TRBV24-1 and TRBJ2-1, with D perhaps TRBD2 (5 bases). CDR3 bases: TGTGCCACCAGTGATTTGCTTAGCGCAGGAACGTCCTACAATGAGCAGTTCTTC. The encoded protein is CATSDLLSAGTSYNEQFF.